This T cell receptor (beta chain) was recorded in a study of identical twins. Points from the study as a whole: Invariant T cells like MAIT and iNKT could partly confound the zero-insertion analyses. Twin-shared out-of-frame alpha sequences were enriched for low generation probability. Within cord blood, abundant beta clonotypes carried fewer insertions, but memory repertoires showed no such trend.

Unique molecular identifiers were present on the cDNA, and a universal primer site came from template switching. TCRdb processed the 5' RACE reads anew with MiXCR; each CDR3 protein has one entry. The sample has around 960,000 distinct CDR3 sequences; about 12% are singletons. Points on this clonotype: Its antigen is as yet unknown.

There are 15 residues in the CDR3. V lost 3 bases, J lost 4 bases, and 16 bases lay in between. Germline V gene lookup returns CDR1 SGHNT and CDR2 YYREEE (reference sequence). Another study also made use of these data, one on yellow fever vaccine responses in identical twins.

The source of this sequence is a young woman in good health. The gene calls are TRBV5-4 and TRBJ1-1; perhaps TRBD1 as D (5 bases). Sequencing used PBMCs. The CDR3 loop is CASSWQGLGGTEAFF. The CDR3 DNA sequence: TGTGCCAGCAGCTGGCAGGGTCTGGGTGGCACTGAAGCTTTCTTT.